A selection of T cell receptor beta chains follows, all from one sample in a study of radiotherapy plus CTLA-4 blockade in lung cancer. Sequencing was performed with immunoSEQ multiplex PCR; in TCRdb, only in-frame clones are kept and a portion is missing. Of 90,000 to 100,000 clones listed, around nine tenths are singletons. This specimen was peripheral blood, taken from a patient treated with radiotherapy plus ipilimumab. These receptor sequences come from a human donor with non-small cell lung cancer that progressed on radiotherapy plus ipilimumab. CDR3s include the opening cysteine and the closing phenylalanine or tryptophan. A D gene is named only where the DNA matches it firmly. Not every row has a clone size; where given, it reads once, few, many or a size class.

>NA|NA|TRBJ1-2|TRBV5-4
TGTGCCAGCAGCATACAAGTCTCGGCTAGCTATGGCTACACCTTC
CASSIQVSASYGYTF
>NA|TRBD1|TRBJ1-1|TRBV6-5
TGTGCCAGCAGCGAAAACAGGGGAAACACTGAAGCTTTCTTT
CASSENRGNTEAFF
>NA|TRBD2|TRBJ2-7|TRBV4-1
TGCGCCAGCAGCCAAGGCCTAGCGGGAGGGCGGTACTTC
CASSQGLAGGRYF
>NA|TRBD2|TRBJ2-7|TRBV11-3
TGTGCCAGCAGCTTAGATCCGGGACTAGCGGGTATCGAGCAGTACTTC
CASSLDPGLAGIEQYF
>few|NA|TRBJ2-7|TRBV19
TGTGCCAGTAGTCTCGGGACGGGGTACGAGCAGTACTTC
CASSLGTGYEQYF
>NA|NA|TRBJ2-1|TRBV30
TGTGCCTGGAGTGCGGAACCCCAAGGTAATGAGCAGTTCTTC
CAWSAEPQGNEQFF
>once|NA|TRBJ2-1|TRBV19
TGTGCCAGTAGTACCGGGAGAACCGATGAGCAGTTCTTC
CASSTGRTDEQFF
>NA|NA|TRBJ1-5|TRBV18
TGTGCCAGCTCACCACCTGGCAGAAACAATCAGCCCCAGCATTTT
CASSPPGRNNQPQHF
>NA|NA|TRBJ2-5|TRBV4-1
TGCGCCAGCAGCCAAGCTGCGACCCAGTACTTC
CASSQAATQYF
>NA|TRBD1|TRBJ2-7|TRBV6-5
TGTGCCAGCACCTCGTCCGGGACAGGGACCGAGCAGTACTTC
CASTSSGTGTEQYF
>NA|TRBD1|TRBJ2-5|TRBV10-3
TGTGCCATCAAGGACAGGGGTGGAGAGACCCAGTACTTC
CAIKDRGGETQYF
>NA|NA|TRBJ1-3|TRBV6-5
TGTGCCAGCCGACTAGGCCTCGGAGCCGGAAACACCATATATTTT
CASRLGLGAGNTIYF
>NA|NA|TRBJ2-2|TRBV11-3
TGTGCCACCAAGGGGGGAGGGTTCACCGGGGAGCTGTTTTTT
CATKGGGFTGELFF